A selection of T cell receptor beta chains follows, all from one sample in a study of blood T cell repertoires in COVID-19. TCRdb's table, derived via immunoSEQ multiplex PCR, lists solely in-frame clones and lacks some. The repertoire includes tens of thousands of clones, roughly 90% of them detected once, and around 9.7% sits in the top ten. The sequencing sample was made of peripheral blood. The receptors stem from a woman older than 75 with acute or convalescent COVID-19. The CDR3 runs from the conserved cysteine through the conserved F or W. D genes are given only for firm matches. Some rows have no size entry. The others give once, few or many, or a class for an expanded clone.

d_call clone_size j_call v_call cdr3_aa cdr3_nt
. . TRBJ1-2 TRBV5-1 CASNPGGNNYGYTF TGCGCCAGCAACCCGGGGGGGAACAACTATGGCTACACCTTC
. . TRBJ1-2 TRBV30 CAWRLEPREGYTF TGTGCCTGGAGATTGGAGCCCCGGGAAGGCTACACCTTC
TRBD1 . TRBJ1-3 TRBV6-2/TRBV6-3 CASSLSRLQGAGNTIYF TGTGCCAGCAGTTTATCGCGACTCCAGGGGGCTGGAAACACCATATATTTT
. . TRBJ1-1 TRBV7-2 CASSLQANMNTEAFF TGTGCCAGCAGCTTACAGGCTAACATGAACACTGAAGCTTTCTTT
. . TRBJ1-2 TRBV9 CASSVGEAGYGYTF TGTGCCAGCAGCGTAGGGGAGGCAGGGTATGGCTACACCTTC
TRBD1 . TRBJ2-7 TRBV11-3 CASAAGRGSLEQYF TGTGCCAGCGCCGCGGGCAGGGGGTCCCTCGAGCAGTACTTC
TRBD1 . TRBJ1-1 TRBV6-2/TRBV6-3 CASSLAPGQGALAF TGTGCCAGCAGTTTAGCCCCGGGACAGGGAGCCCTGGCCTTT
TRBD1 . TRBJ1-2 TRBV5-1 CASSLKRQGVGDPEGYTF TGCGCCAGCAGCTTGAAACGTCAGGGGGTTGGCGACCCGGAAGGCTACACCTTC
. . TRBJ2-1 TRBV18 CASSPRLTGSIYNEQFF TGTGCCAGCTCACCCCGCCTGACAGGAAGTATTTACAATGAGCAGTTCTTC
TRBD1 . TRBJ2-7 TRBV6-5 CASSTWDSLYEQYF TGTGCCAGCAGCACATGGGACAGCCTCTACGAGCAGTACTTC
TRBD1 once TRBJ1-2 TRBV7-2 CASSSGGQSYGYTF TGTGCCAGCAGCTCAGGGGGACAGAGCTATGGCTACACCTTC
. . TRBJ1-5 TRBV12-2 CASRSSGVYSSNQPQHF TGTGCAAGTCGCTCAAGTGGTGTATACAGTAGCAATCAGCCCCAGCATTTT
. . TRBJ1-4 TRBV30 CAWSVYRGSTNEKLFF TGTGCCTGGAGTGTATACCGGGGGTCAACTAATGAAAAACTGTTTTTT
TRBD2 . TRBJ2-1 TRBV6-6 CASSPGLAGSSYNEQFF TGTGCCAGCAGTCCGGGACTAGCGGGGAGCTCCTACAATGAGCAGTTCTTC
TRBD2 . TRBJ2-2 TRBV9 CASSITSGRATGELFF TGTGCCAGCAGCATAACTAGCGGGAGGGCCACCGGGGAGCTGTTTTTT
. . TRBJ1-3 TRBV9 CASSPTGGSGNTIYF TGTGCCAGCAGCCCCACGGGGGGCTCTGGAAACACCATATATTTT
TRBD2 . TRBJ2-1 TRBV5-4 CASSLPGLAGVEQFF TGTGCCAGCAGCCTACCGGGACTAGCGGGAGTTGAGCAGTTCTTC
TRBD1 . TRBJ1-6 TRBV7-2 CASSLTGGAAGNSPLHF TGTGCCAGCAGCCTGACAGGGGGCGCAGCAGGCAATTCACCCCTCCACTTT
. . TRBJ2-7 TRBV18 CASSLGSRDYEQYF TGTGCCAGCTCTTTGGGATCCAGGGACTACGAGCAGTACTTC
. . TRBJ2-2 TRBV6-6 CASSQTGPMNTGELFF TGTGCCAGCAGTCAGACTGGCCCGATGAACACCGGGGAGCTGTTTTTT
TRBD1 . TRBJ1-6 TRBV30 CALNRDRRNSPLHF TGTGCCCTGAACCGGGACAGAAGAAATTCACCCCTCCACTTT
TRBD1 . TRBJ2-7 TRBV19 CASSIARGPSYEQYF TGTGCCAGTAGTATAGCCAGGGGGCCCTCCTACGAGCAGTACTTC
. . TRBJ1-1 TRBV18 CASSPSLTRGTEAFF TGTGCCAGCTCACCATCGCTAACCCGGGGCACTGAAGCTTTCTTT
. . TRBJ2-2 TRBV19 CASRPSGVRAGELFF TGTGCCAGTAGACCCTCAGGGGTACGAGCCGGGGAGCTGTTTTTT
. medium-sized TRBJ2-1 TRBV14 CASRNQQLGEQFF TGTGCCAGCAGAAACCAACAGTTAGGTGAGCAGTTCTTC
. . TRBJ2-7 TRBV28 CASTEQGTYEQYF TGTGCCAGCACCGAACAGGGTACCTACGAGCAGTACTTC
. few TRBJ1-5 TRBV12-1 CASSQGGHDKYSNQPQHF TGTGCCAGCAGCCAGGGGGGACACGATAAGTATAGCAATCAGCCCCAGCATTTT
. . TRBJ2-1 TRBV2 CASHLDSYNEQFF TGTGCCAGCCATCTAGACTCCTACAATGAGCAGTTCTTC
TRBD1 . TRBJ1-2 TRBV19 CASSFTGGESYGYTF TGTGCCAGTAGTTTCACAGGGGGCGAGAGCTATGGCTACACCTTC
TRBD2 . TRBJ2-5 TRBV28 CASSLWSGRIWAQETQYF TGTGCCAGCAGTTTATGGAGCGGGAGAATTTGGGCCCAAGAGACCCAGTACTTC
TRBD1 . TRBJ1-3 TRBV4-1 CASSTRDSSGNTIYF TGCGCCAGCAGTACTAGGGACAGCTCTGGAAACACCATATATTTT
TRBD1 . TRBJ2-7 TRBV10-3 CAISTGTGGYEQYF TGTGCCATCAGTACCGGGACAGGTGGGTACGAGCAGTACTTC
TRBD2 . TRBJ2-1 TRBV24-1 CATGGVSSGNNEQFF TGTGCCACCGGAGGGGTTAGTAGCGGGAACAATGAGCAGTTCTTC
TRBD1 . TRBJ1-1 TRBV4-1 CASSHDRQGKAFF TGCGCCAGCAGCCATGACCGACAGGGGAAAGCTTTCTTT
TRBD1 . TRBJ2-1 TRBV5-1 CASSLVGTGGYNEQFF TGCGCCAGCAGCTTGGTAGGGACAGGGGGGTACAATGAGCAGTTCTTC
TRBD2 . TRBJ2-7 TRBV7-2 CASSPGTGGLARYEQYF TGTGCCAGCAGCCCGGGGACCGGCGGACTAGCGAGATACGAGCAGTACTTC
. . TRBJ1-5 TRBV29-1 CSVPRVNQPQHF TGCAGCGTTCCGAGAGTAAATCAGCCCCAGCATTTT
. . TRBJ1-2 TRBV28 CATTDRLNYGYTF TGTGCCACAACAGACAGGTTGAACTATGGCTACACCTTC
. . TRBJ2-6 TRBV24-1 CATSGTGSSGANVLTF TGTGCCACCAGTGGTACGGGGAGCTCTGGGGCCAACGTCCTGACTTTC
. . TRBJ1-2 TRBV3-1/TRBV3-2 CASSQSMVPSYGYTF TGTGCCAGCAGCCAAAGCATGGTACCGTCCTATGGCTACACCTTC
. once TRBJ1-1 TRBV18 CASSTGQNTEAFF TGTGCCAGCTCGACCGGACAGAACACTGAAGCTTTCTTT
TRBD2 few TRBJ2-5 TRBV11-2 CASSSGAGRLAGTETQYF TGTGCCAGCAGCAGCGGAGCGGGGCGACTAGCGGGAACAGAGACCCAGTACTTC
. . TRBJ2-7 TRBV27 CASSRQGPSGAYEQYF TGTGCCAGCAGTCGACAGGGGCCTAGCGGAGCCTACGAGCAGTACTTC
. . TRBJ1-2 TRBV7-8 CASSRTLRGGYTF TGTGCCAGCAGCCGCACGCTGCGGGGAGGCTACACCTTC
. . TRBJ2-3 TRBV9 CASRLEGTDTQYF TGTGCCAGCCGCCTGGAGGGCACAGATACGCAGTATTTT
TRBD2 . TRBJ2-1 TRBV6-4 CASSDSPSGGGNEQFF TGTGCCAGCAGTGACTCCCCTAGCGGGGGGGGCAATGAGCAGTTCTTC
. . TRBJ2-3 TRBV6-6 CASSPPGTDTQYF TGTGCCAGCAGTCCCCCGGGCACAGATACGCAGTATTTT
. . TRBJ1-1 TRBV6-1 CASSDSGSNTEAFF TGTGCCAGCAGTGATTCGGGGAGCAACACTGAAGCTTTCTTT
TRBD1 . TRBJ1-5 TRBV19 CASSTLQGAGNQPQHF TGTGCCAGTAGTACCCTACAGGGGGCAGGCAATCAGCCCCAGCATTTT
TRBD1 . TRBJ1-2 TRBV6-2/TRBV6-3 CASSQLDRVEIGYTF TGTGCCAGCAGTCAGCTGGACAGGGTTGAAATTGGGTACACCTTC
TRBD2 few TRBJ2-7 TRBV28 CASSLAGESYEQYF TGTGCCAGCAGTTTAGCGGGAGAGTCCTACGAGCAGTACTTC
. . TRBJ1-3 TRBV6-5 CASSYSAWNTIYF TGTGCCAGCAGTTACTCGGCCTGGAACACCATATATTTT
. . TRBJ2-1 TRBV6-5 CASRRRAGYGDEQFF TGTGCCAGCAGGCGACGCGCTGGGTACGGGGATGAGCAGTTCTTC
TRBD2 . TRBJ2-7 TRBV7-8 CASSSNTIAGGPREQYF TGTGCCAGCAGCTCCAACACGATAGCGGGAGGGCCGCGAGAGCAGTACTTC